The 18 T cell receptor beta chains reported below all come from one sample, sequenced in a study of cytotoxic CD8 clonotypes in ibrutinib-treated CLL. The assay was immunoSEQ multiplex PCR, and TCRdb's table has in-frame clones only and misses some. The sample includes 20,000 to 30,000 clones, about four fifths of them seen just once. Sequencing was performed on PBMCs, taken before ibrutinib treatment. The receptors were sampled from a human donor with chronic lymphocytic leukemia.

V and J are TRBV11-2 and TRBJ2-2; 11 bases agree with TRBD2. The germline gives CDR1 SGHAT, CDR2 FQNNGV. This CDR3 comprises 17 residues. Losses at the gene ends were 5 bases for V and 6 bases for J; bases not matched to a gene: 11. CDR3 sequence (DNA): TGTGCCAGCAGCCCTGGCTCTAGCGGGAGGAGGGCCGGGGAGCTGTTTTTT. Protein product: CASSPGSSGRRAGELFF.

The chain carries TRBV7-8 and TRBJ2-7; D is possibly TRBD1 (6 bases). V was shortened by 5 bases and J by 4 bases, with 15 bases between the two germline ends. The CDR3 sequence is 14 residues long. The germline V gene encodes CDR1 SGHVS and CDR2 FQNEAQ. The CDR3 spells CASSKFLGAYEQYF. The CDR3 bases are TGTGCCAGCAGCAAATTCTTGGGGGCATACGAGCAGTACTTC.

J is TRBJ2-1 and V is TRBV7-2, with D hard to call. Germline V gives CDR1 SGHTA, CDR2 FQGNSA. The germline V and J ends were trimmed by 1 base and 8 bases, with 15 bases remaining between them. The CDR3 has 15 amino acids. As DNA, the CDR3 is TGTGCCAGCAGCTTAGGGCCAGGAGACTCGGATGAGCAGTTCTTC. It encodes CASSLGPGDSDEQFF.

The chain is built from TRBV4-1 and TRBJ2-7; weak D call: TRBD2 (5 bases). Germline V CDR1 and CDR2: MGHRA, YSYEKL. This CDR3 comprises 16 residues. With 0 bases removed from V and 6 bases from J, the gap between germline ends came to 18 bases. The chain's CDR3 is CASSQESSGYSSEQYF. DNA of the CDR3: TGCGCCAGCAGCCAAGAAAGTTCGGGGTATTCGAGCGAGCAGTACTTC.

The chain couples TRBV10-1 to TRBJ2-3; perhaps D is TRBD1 or TRBD2 (5 bases each). CDR3 length: 14 residues. The V end lost 2 bases, the J end lost 2 bases, and 8 bases lay between the germline ends. Germline CDR1 and CDR2: WNHNN and SYGVQD (reference sequence). The CDR3 loop is CASSEPGTTDTQYF. The DNA for the CDR3 is TGCGCCAGCAGTGAGCCCGGGACCACAGATACGCAGTATTTT.

The chain combines TRBV5-1 with TRBJ1-3; D is unclear. CDR1 and CDR2 from the germline V gene are SGHRS and YFSETQ. CDR3 length equals 15 residues. V was cut by 4 bases and J by 2 bases, with 13 bases left in between. The CDR3, as DNA: TGCGCCAGCAGCCCCACCGGGAAAACTGGAAACACCATATATTTT. The encoded protein is CASSPTGKTGNTIYF.

The chain carries TRBV28 and TRBJ2-7; TRBD1 matches at 8 bases. Germline loops: CDR1 MDHEN, CDR2 SYDVKM. This CDR3 is 16 amino acids long. Trimming removed 4 bases from V and 0 bases from J; junction bases left unmatched: 8. The CDR3 spells CASSYSGTGFSYEQYF. The CDR3 DNA sequence: TGTGCCAGCAGTTATTCAGGGACAGGTTTCTCCTACGAGCAGTACTTC.

This chain connects TRBV9 to TRBJ1-1; no definite D call. The V end was cut by 0 bases, the J end by 1 base, with 10 bases between. This CDR3 has 15 residues. Germline assignment: CDR1 SGDLS and CDR2 YYNGEE. DNA for the CDR3: TGTGCCAGCAGCGTAGGTACCGATAGGAACACTGAAGCTTTCTTT. Its translation: CASSVGTDRNTEAFF.

CDR3 region: CASSWGQGVYEQYF. CDR3 sequence (DNA): TGTGCCAGCAGTTGGGGACAGGGGGTATACGAGCAGTACTTC. The chain is built from TRBV27 and TRBJ2-7, with 11 nucleotides matching TRBD1. The junction had 3 bases not matched to a gene; V was cut back by 4 bases and J by 4 bases. The V gene's germline CDR1 is MNHEY and CDR2 SMNVEV (reference sequence). The CDR3 runs to 14 residues.

The rearrangement links TRBV6-6 to TRBJ2-7, with TRBD2 matching 7 bases. J was trimmed by 7 bases and V by 5 bases; bases with no gene match: 11. Germline CDR1 and CDR2: MNHNY and SVGAGI (reference sequence). The CDR3 loop spans 14 amino acids. The CDR3 nucleotides are TGTGCCAGCAGTCGGAGCGATGTGGGGGGGGAGCAGTACTTC. This gives the protein CASSRSDVGGEQYF.

Only a few counts were recorded for this clone. The J gene is TRBJ2-1, the V gene TRBV5-1; maybe TRBD1 (6 bases). CDR3 length: 16 residues. With 3 bases removed from V and 0 bases from J, the gap between germline ends came to 13 bases. Germline V CDR1 and CDR2: SGHRS, YFSETQ. DNA of the CDR3: TGCGCCAGCAGCTCGGACAGCTGGAGCTCCTACAATGAGCAGTTCTTC. It codes for CASSSDSWSSYNEQFF. Supplemented by reference TRBV5-1 and TRBJ2-1, the full variable domain reads KAGVTQTPRYLIKTRGQQVTLSCSPISGHRSVSWYQQTPGQGLQFLFEYFSETQRNKGNFPGRFSGRQFSNSRSEMNVSTLELGDSALYLCASSSDSWSSYNEQFFGPGTRLTVL.

This clone was found once. V is TRBV27 and J is TRBJ2-2, with 8 bases identical to TRBD2. The J segment lost 5 bases and the V segment lost 2 bases, leaving 4 bases of the junction unmatched. The germline gives CDR1 MNHEY, CDR2 SMNVEV (reference sequence). The CDR3 length is 15 residues. The CDR3 DNA sequence: TGTGCCAGCAGTTTAGGGAGCGGGAGTACCGGGGAGCTGTTTTTT. This sequence encodes CASSLGSGSTGELFF.

The chain couples TRBV10-1 to TRBJ2-3; D is unresolved. The germline gives CDR1 WNHNN, CDR2 SYGVQD (reference sequence). Trimming took off 0 bases at V and 4 bases at J, with 17 bases between the two ends. CDR3 length equals 17 residues. The CDR3 DNA reads TGCGCCAGCAGTGAGTCGATCGGTCAGATGCACGCAGATACGCAGTATTTT. Translation: CASSESIGQMHADTQYF.

This clone was counted once. In DNA, the CDR3 is TGCGCCAGCAGCTTGATATTGGCAGAATCTAGCACAGATACGCAGTATTTT. It translates to CASSLILAESSTDTQYF. The chain carries TRBV5-1 and TRBJ2-3; D remains ambiguous. The CDR3 contains 17 residues. CDR1 and CDR2 (germline): SGHRS, YFSETQ. The V end lost 1 base, the J end lost 0 bases, and 15 bases lay between the germline ends.

The rearrangement joins TRBV18 to TRBJ2-5, with D uncertain. The V and J ends lost 3 bases and 1 base respectively, with 9 bases between them. This CDR3 spans 14 amino acids. In germline, CDR1 is KGHSH, CDR2 LQKENI. For the CDR3, the DNA is TGTGCCAGCTCACCCCAGAGCCGCCAAGAGACCCAGTACTTC. Translation gives CASSPQSRQETQYF.

The genes are TRBV29-1 and TRBJ2-5, with TRBD2 matching 7 bases. The CDR3 contains 12 residues. The V gene end was trimmed by 4 bases and the J gene end by 1 base; junction bases not matched to a gene: 0. Germline CDR1 reads SQVTM; CDR2 reads ANQGSEA. CDR3 bases: TGCAGCGTTGGCGGGAGCCAAGAGACCCAGTACTTC. It yields the protein CSVGGSQETQYF. Supplemented by reference TRBV29-1 and TRBJ2-5, the full variable domain reads SAVISQKPSRDICQRGTSLTIQCQVDSQVTMMFWYRQQPGQSLTLIATANQGSEATYESGFVIDKFPISRPNLTFSTLTVSNMSPEDSSIYLCSVGGSQETQYFGPGTRLLVL.

The chain is built from TRBV27 and TRBJ2-2; no clear D gene. The CDR3 is made up of 14 amino acids. V lost 8 bases and J 3 bases, leaving 13 bases between the germline ends. The germline gives CDR1 MNHEY, CDR2 SMNVEV (reference sequence). The DNA of the CDR3 is TGTGCCAGCGCGCCTATCCGGGACACCGGGGAGCTGTTTTTT. This gives the protein CASAPIRDTGELFF.

This chain joins TRBV6-6 and TRBJ2-7; 8 bases are shared with TRBD1. In germline, CDR1 is MNHNY, CDR2 SVGAGI (reference sequence). V lost 8 bases to trimming and J lost 3 bases; unmatched junction nucleotides: 3. The CDR3 contains 12 residues. The CDR3 nucleotides are TGTGCCAGCCAGGGGGCTTACTACGAGCAGTACTTC. This sequence encodes CASQGAYYEQYF.